The T cell receptor beta chain described here comes from a study of blood T cell repertoires in COVID-19. Study at large: Researchers got acute and convalescent COVID-19 samples from the United States, Italy and Spain. PBMCs, B-cell-depleted T cells, or T cells were the source of the cDNA or gDNA that made up the material.

Per the original data handling: For nucleated cells, counts were estimated from reference gene primer amplification. Libraries were prepared by immunoSEQ multiplex PCR; TCRdb keeps only in-frame clonotypes and omits some of them. The V and J calls and clone size are taken from that table; D and trimming were inferred from the DNA. This sample has over 45,000 clones, with more than 90% found just once. This sequence originates from a man between 45 and 60 years old with acute or convalescent COVID-19. Specimen: peripheral blood.

The CDR3 DNA reads as TGTGCCAGCTCTGCCGCGGACGAGCAGTACTTC. It specifies CASSAADEQYF. The genes are TRBV12-3 or TRBV12-4 and TRBJ2-7; D gene unclear. Trimming pared 8 bases from V and 5 bases from J, leaving 10 bases between. This CDR3 comprises 11 residues.